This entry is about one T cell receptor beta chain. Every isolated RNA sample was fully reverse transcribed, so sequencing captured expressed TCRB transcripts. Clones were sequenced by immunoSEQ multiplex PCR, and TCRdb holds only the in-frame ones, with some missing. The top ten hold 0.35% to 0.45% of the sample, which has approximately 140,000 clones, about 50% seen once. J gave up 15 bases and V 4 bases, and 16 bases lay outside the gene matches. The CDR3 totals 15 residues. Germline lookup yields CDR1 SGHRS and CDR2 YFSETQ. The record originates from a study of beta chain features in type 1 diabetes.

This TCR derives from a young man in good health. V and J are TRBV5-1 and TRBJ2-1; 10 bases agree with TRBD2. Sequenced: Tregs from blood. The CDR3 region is CASSRRPSLAGVLFF. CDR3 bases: TGCGCCAGCAGCCGTCGCCCGAGTCTAGCGGGAGTTCTGTTCTTC.